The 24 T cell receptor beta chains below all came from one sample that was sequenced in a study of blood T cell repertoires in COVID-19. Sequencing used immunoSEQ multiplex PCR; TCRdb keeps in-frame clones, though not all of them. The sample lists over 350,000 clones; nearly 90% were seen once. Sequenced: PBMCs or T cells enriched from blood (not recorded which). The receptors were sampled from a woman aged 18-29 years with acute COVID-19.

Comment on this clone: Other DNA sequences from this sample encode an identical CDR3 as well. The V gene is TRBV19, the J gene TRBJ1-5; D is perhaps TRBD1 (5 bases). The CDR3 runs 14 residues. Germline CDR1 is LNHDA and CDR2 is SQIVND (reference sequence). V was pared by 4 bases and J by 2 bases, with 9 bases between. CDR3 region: CASSSTGGNQPQHF. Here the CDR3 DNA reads TGTGCCAGTAGTAGTACAGGTGGCAATCAGCCCCAGCATTTT.

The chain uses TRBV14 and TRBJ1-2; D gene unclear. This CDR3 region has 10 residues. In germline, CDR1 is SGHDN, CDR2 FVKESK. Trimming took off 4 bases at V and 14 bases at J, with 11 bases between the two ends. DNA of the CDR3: TGTGCCAGCAGCCTAAGTGAGCTAACCTTC. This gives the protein CASSLSELTF.

CDR3 sequence (DNA): TGTGCCAGCAGCTTAGCGTCCGGAGACAGGGTATCCAATGAGCAGTTCTTC. Its translation is CASSLASGDRVSNEQFF. The V gene is TRBV7-6, the J gene TRBJ2-1, with 7 nucleotides matching TRBD1. Trimming removed 0 bases from V and 6 bases from J; junction bases left unmatched: 11. The CDR3 extends over 17 amino acids. Germline lookup yields CDR1 SGHVS and CDR2 FNYEAQ.

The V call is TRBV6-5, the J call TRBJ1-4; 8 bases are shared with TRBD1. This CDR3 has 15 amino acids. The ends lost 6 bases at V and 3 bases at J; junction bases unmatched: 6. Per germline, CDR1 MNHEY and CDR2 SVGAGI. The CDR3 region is CASSTQGVANEKLFF. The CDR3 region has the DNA TGTGCCAGCAGCACACAGGGGGTGGCTAATGAAAAACTGTTTTTT.

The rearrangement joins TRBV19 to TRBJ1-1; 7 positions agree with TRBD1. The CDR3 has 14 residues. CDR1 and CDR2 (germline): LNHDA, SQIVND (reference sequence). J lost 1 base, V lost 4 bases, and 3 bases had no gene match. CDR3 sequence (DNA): TGTGCCAGTAGTACCAGACAGGGGAACACTGAAGCTTTCTTT. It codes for CASSTRQGNTEAFF. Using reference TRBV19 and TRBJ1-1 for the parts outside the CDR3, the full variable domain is DGGITQSPKYLFRKEGQNVTLSCEQNLNHDAMYWYRQDPGQGLRLIYYSQIVNDFQKGDIAEGYSVSREKKESFPLTVTSAQKNPTAFYLCASSTRQGNTEAFFGQGTRLTVV.

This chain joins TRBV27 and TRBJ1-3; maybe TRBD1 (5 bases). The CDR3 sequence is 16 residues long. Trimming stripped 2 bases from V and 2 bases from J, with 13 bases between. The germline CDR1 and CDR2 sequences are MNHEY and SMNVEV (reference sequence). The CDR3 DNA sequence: TGTGCCAGCAGTTTAGGGGGGACCTTGCCTGGAAACACCATATATTTT. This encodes CASSLGGTLPGNTIYF.

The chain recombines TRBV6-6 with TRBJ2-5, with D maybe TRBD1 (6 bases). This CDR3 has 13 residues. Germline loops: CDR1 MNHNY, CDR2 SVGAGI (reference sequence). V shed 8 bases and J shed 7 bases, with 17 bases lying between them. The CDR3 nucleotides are TGTGCCAGCCTGGACAGTCTCGAGGGGACCCAGTACTTC. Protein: CASLDSLEGTQYF.

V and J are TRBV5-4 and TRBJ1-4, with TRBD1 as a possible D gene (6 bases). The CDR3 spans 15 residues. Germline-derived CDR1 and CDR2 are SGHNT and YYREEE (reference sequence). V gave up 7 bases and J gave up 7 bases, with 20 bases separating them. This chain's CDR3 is CASSQQGRPIEKLFF. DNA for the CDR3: TGTGCCAGCTCACAACAGGGACGACCAATTGAAAAACTGTTTTTT.

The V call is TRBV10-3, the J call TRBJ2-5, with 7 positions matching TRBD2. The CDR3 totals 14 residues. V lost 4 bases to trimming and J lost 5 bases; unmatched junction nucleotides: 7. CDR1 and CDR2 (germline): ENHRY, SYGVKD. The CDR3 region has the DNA TGTGCCATCAGTGGGGGAGGGGAGTTGGAGACCCAGTACTTC. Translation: CAISGGGELETQYF.

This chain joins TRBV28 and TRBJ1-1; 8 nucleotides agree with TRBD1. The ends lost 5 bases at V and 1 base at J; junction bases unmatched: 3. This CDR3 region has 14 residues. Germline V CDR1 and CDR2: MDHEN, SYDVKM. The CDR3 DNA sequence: TGTGCCAGCAGTCCGGGGACAGGGAACACTGAAGCTTTCTTT. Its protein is CASSPGTGNTEAFF.

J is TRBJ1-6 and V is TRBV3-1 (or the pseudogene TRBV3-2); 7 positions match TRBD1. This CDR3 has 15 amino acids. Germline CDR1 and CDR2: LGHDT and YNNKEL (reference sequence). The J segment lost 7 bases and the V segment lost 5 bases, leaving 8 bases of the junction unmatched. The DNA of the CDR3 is TGTGCCAGCAGCGCCCGACAGGGACCCAATTCACCCCTCCACTTT. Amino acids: CASSARQGPNSPLHF.

CDR3 sequence (DNA): TGTGCCAGTAGTATCGGGACTGTGTACAATGAGCAGTTCTTC. Its translation: CASSIGTVYNEQFF. The chain combines TRBV19 with TRBJ2-1, with D maybe TRBD2 (6 bases). V was pared by 3 bases and J by 4 bases, with 10 bases between. The CDR3 is 14 residues long. Germline lookup yields CDR1 LNHDA and CDR2 SQIVND (reference sequence).

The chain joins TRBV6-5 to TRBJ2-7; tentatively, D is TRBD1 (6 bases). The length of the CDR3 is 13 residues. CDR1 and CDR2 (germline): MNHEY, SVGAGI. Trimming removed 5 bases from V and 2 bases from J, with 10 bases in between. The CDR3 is CASSRQDTYEQYF. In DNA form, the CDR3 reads TGTGCCAGCAGTAGACAGGACACCTACGAGCAGTACTTC.

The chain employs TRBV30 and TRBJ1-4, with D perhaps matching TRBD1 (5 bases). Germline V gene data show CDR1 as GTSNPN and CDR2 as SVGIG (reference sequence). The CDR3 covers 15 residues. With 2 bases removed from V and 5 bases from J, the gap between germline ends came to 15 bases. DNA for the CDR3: TGTGCCTGGAGTTTACCGGGACTGAAAAATGAAAAACTGTTTTTT. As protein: CAWSLPGLKNEKLFF.

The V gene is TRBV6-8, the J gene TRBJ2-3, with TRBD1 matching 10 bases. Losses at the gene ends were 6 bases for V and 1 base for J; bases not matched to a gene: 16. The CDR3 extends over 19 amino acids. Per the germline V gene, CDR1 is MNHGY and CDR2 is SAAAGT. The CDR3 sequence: CASSPPRDRGFLGTDTQYF. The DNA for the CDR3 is TGTGCCAGCAGCCCCCCCCGGGACAGGGGCTTTCTTGGCACAGATACGCAGTATTTT.

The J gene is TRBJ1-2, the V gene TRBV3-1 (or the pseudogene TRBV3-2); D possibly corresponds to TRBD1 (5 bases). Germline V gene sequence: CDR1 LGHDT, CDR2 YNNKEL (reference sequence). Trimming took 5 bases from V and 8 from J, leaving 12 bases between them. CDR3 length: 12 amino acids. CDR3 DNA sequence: TGTGCCAGCAGCTTTGATTGGGGCGGCTACACCTTC. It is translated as CASSFDWGGYTF.

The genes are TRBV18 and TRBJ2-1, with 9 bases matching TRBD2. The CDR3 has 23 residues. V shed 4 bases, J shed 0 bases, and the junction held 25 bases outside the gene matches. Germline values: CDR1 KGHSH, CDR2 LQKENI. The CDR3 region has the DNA TGTGCCAGCTCACTTCCAGGCTGGGCTAAGGGACTAGCTTCCATTTTCTCCTACAATGAGCAGTTCTTC. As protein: CASSLPGWAKGLASIFSYNEQFF.

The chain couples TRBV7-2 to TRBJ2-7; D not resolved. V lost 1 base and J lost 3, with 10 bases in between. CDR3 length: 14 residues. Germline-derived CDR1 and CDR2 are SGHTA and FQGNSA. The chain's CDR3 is CASSLVPGFYEQYF. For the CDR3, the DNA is TGTGCCAGCAGCTTAGTGCCCGGGTTCTACGAGCAGTACTTC. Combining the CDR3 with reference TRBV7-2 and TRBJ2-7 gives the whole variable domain GAGVSQSPSNKVTEKGKDVELRCDPISGHTALYWYRQSLGQGLEFLIYFQGNSAPDKSGLPSDRFSAERTGGSVSTLTIQRTQQEDSAVYLCASSLVPGFYEQYFGPGTRLTVT.

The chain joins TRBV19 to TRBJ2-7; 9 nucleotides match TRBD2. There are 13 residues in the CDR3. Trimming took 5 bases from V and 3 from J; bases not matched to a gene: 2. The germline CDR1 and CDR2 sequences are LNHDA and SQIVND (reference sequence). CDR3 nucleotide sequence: TGTGCCAGTAGTGCGGGAGGGAACTACGAGCAGTACTTC. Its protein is CASSAGGNYEQYF.

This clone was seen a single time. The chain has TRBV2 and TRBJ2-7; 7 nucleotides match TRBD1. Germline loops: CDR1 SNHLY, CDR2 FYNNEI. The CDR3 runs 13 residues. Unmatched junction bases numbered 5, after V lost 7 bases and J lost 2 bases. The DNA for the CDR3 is TGTGCCAGCATAGAGGACAGGCCCTACGAGCAGTACTTC. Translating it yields CASIEDRPYEQYF. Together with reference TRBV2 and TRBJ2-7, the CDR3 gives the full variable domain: EPEVTQTPSHQVTQMGQEVILRCVPISNHLYFYWYRQILGQKVEFLVSFYNNEISEKSEIFDDQFSVERPDGSNFTLKIRSTKLEDSAMYFCASIEDRPYEQYFGPGTRLTVT.

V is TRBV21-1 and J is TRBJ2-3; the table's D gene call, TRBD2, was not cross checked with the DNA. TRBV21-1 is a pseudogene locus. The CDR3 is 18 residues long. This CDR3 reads CASSKIPSGSLGTDTQYF. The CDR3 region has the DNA TGTGCCAGCAGCAAAATCCCTAGCGGGAGCTTGGGCACAGATACGCAGTATTTT.

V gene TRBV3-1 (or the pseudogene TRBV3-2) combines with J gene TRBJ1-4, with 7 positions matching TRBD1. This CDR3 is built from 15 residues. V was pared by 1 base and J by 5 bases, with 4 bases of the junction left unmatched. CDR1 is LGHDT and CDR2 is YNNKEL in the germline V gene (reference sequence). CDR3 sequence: CASSQVAGQNEKLFF. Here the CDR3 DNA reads TGTGCCAGCAGCCAAGTGGCGGGACAGAATGAAAAACTGTTTTTT.

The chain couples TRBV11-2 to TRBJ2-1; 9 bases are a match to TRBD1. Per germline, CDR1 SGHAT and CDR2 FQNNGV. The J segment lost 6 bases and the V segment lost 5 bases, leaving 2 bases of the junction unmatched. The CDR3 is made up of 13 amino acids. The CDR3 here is CASSRDRANEQFF. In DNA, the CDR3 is TGTGCCAGCAGCCGGGACAGGGCCAATGAGCAGTTCTTC.

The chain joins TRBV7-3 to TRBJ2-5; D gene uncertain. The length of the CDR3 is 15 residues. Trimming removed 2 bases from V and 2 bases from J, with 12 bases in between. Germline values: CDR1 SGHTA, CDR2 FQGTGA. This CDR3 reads CASSLGVARQETQYF. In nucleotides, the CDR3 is TGTGCCAGCAGCTTAGGTGTCGCCAGACAAGAGACCCAGTACTTC.